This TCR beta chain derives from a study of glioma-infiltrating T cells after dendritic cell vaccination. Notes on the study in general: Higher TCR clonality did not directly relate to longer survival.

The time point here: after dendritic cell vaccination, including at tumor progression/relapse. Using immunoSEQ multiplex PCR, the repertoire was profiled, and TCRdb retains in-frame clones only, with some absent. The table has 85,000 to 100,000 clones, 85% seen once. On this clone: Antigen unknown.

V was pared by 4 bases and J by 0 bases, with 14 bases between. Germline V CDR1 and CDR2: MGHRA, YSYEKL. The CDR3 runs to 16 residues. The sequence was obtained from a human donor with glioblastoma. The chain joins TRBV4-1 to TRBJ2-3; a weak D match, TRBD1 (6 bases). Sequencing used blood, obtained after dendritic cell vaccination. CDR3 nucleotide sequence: TGCGCCAGCAGCCCTGGACGGGGACAAAGCACAGATACGCAGTATTTT. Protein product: CASSPGRGQSTDTQYF.